The clone carrying this T cell receptor beta chain is medium-sized in the sample. Its antigen is as yet unknown. CD4+ T cells that had been cultured provided DNA sequenced with the Oncomine TCR Beta short-read assay. TCRdb recomputed calls from the PCR reads with MiXCR, one row per CDR3 protein. The profile shows some 5,300 distinct CDR3 sequences, approximately 29% of them singletons. The CDR3 runs to 15 residues. V lost 1 base to trimming and J lost 1 base, with 8 bases between them. Germline V gene sequence: CDR1 LNHNV, CDR2 YYDKDF (reference sequence). These data belong to a study of vaccination and CD4 T cells after COVID-19. At the level of the study: Each post-COVID sample was drawn after diagnosis, and the median interval was approximately 100 days (range 35 to 161).

Specified treatment: roughly ten-day PBMC culture with coronavirus spike peptide pools or control peptides (ViraFEST assay). The sequence derives from a human donor who had recovered from COVID-19. This specimen consisted of CD4+ T cells from blood, cultured in vitro, obtained after SARS-CoV-2 vaccination. This rearrangement joins TRBV15 to TRBJ2-1, with a possible D match to TRBD1 (5 bases). The CDR3 sequence is CATSRGGESYNEQFF. CDR3 nucleotides: TGTGCCACCAGCAGAGGGGGCGAATCCTACAATGAGCAGTTCTTC.